This entry features one TCR beta chain sequence. There is no known antigen for this receptor. No qualities accompany the bases; no much larger clone lies one base away. This entry comes from a study of blood T cell repertoires in COVID-19 (dated by TCRdb to the early 2020s). About the full investigation: The collaborator samples originated in the United States, Italy and Spain and spanned the acute and convalescent phases of COVID-19. The material from the prospective study consisted of cDNA or gDNA derived from T cells, B-cell-depleted T cells, or PBMCs. Subjects who had been exposed to COVID-19, were actively infected with it, or had recovered from it provided the deeply sampled blood TCRbeta repertoires that made up the dataset. A freely available public database, intended as a resource for researchers studying the immune response to SARS-CoV-2, is where the repertoires were released. The samples were drawn from the first 160 participants of the ongoing ImmuneRACE study and from 950 to 1,500 subjects provided by 6 global collaborators. Nearly every sample came with metadata listing a de-identified subject ID, COVID-19 status, age in years and sex. Where available, HLA class I and class II types were obtained from metadata supplied by the sample provider rather than from assay-based typing. Overall study outcomes, separate from this receptor: Clinical and demographic metadata were provided uncurated, with the amount varying by source and participant.

The CDR3 starts with the cysteine, ends with the phenylalanine, and has 15 residues. The read is trimmed to its CDR3 DNA, 45 bases read in frame from base 1. The germline V gene sets CDR1 to SNHLY and CDR2 to FYNNEI. Trimming removed 0 bases from V and 11 bases from J; the gene matches leave 6 bases unexplained. TCRbeta CDR3 regions were amplified from genomic DNA using the immunoSEQ Assay, a bias-controlled multiplex PCR. The study's processing was this. Within the assay, amplification of reference gene primers was used to estimate how many nucleated cells each sample contained. To quantify the absolute abundance of each unique TCRbeta CDR3 rearrangement, sequence reads were collapsed and filtered. For each sample, productive Simpson clonality was calculated as the square root of Simpson's diversity index over productive rearrangements. TCRdb took this table from immuneACCESS and kept in-frame rearrangements with V and J called. Such tables lack part of the clones; where checked against another copy, unresolved V genes explain under half of the gap, and the rest is unexplained. The V and J calls and clone size are taken from that table; D and trimming were inferred from the DNA. This sample lists 250,000 or so clones; 90% were detected once. 4.1% of the sample is held by the ten biggest clonotypes.

In the prospective study, participants were about 18 to 100 years old, resided in around 25 geographic areas of the United States, and were enrolled through a virtual design. In the prospective study, participants were assigned to cohorts based on the clinical history participants reported in a screening survey and a study questionnaire. In the prospective study, mobile phlebotomists collected whole blood, serum and a nasopharyngeal or oropharyngeal swab from each participant. Over an approximately 2-month period, participants in the prospective study had the option of providing additional blood draws and questionnaires. Blood samples from the prospective study were shipped frozen or at room temperature prior to DNA extraction.

The chain is assembled from TRBV2 and TRBJ2-1; 11 central nucleotides agree with TRBD1. The sequencing sample was made of PBMCs or T cells enriched from blood (not recorded which). The clonotype originates from a woman in her 30s with acute COVID-19. The CDR3 here reads CASSEAPGQGVKQFF. The base sequence is TGTGCCAGCAGTGAAGCACCGGGACAGGGGGTTAAGCAGTTCTTC.